Listed here are 29 T cell receptor beta chains from one sample, sequenced in a study of T cell responses to AZD1222 COVID-19 vaccine. TCRdb's table, derived via immunoSEQ multiplex PCR, lists solely in-frame clones and lacks some. The sample consists of under 150,000 clones, 90% to 95% of them appearing once. Specimen: peripheral blood, collected on day 0 of AZD1222 vaccination. The receptors were gathered from an adult in good health.

The chain recombines TRBV28 with TRBJ1-5; 7 bases match TRBD1. The CDR3 totals 14 residues. Germline V gives CDR1 MDHEN, CDR2 SYDVKM. Unmatched junction bases numbered 8, after V lost 6 bases and J lost 6 bases. The chain's CDR3 is CASSAGTVSQPQHF. The CDR3 DNA reads as TGTGCCAGCAGCGCCGGGACAGTCAGTCAGCCCCAGCATTTT.

As for this clone: Other DNA sequences of this sample code for an identical CDR3. This rearrangement joins TRBV3-1 (or the pseudogene TRBV3-2) to TRBJ1-2; D possibly corresponds to TRBD1 (5 bases). The CDR3 totals 14 residues. The V end lost 4 bases, the J end lost 0 bases, and 9 bases lay between the germline ends. The germline gives CDR1 LGHDT, CDR2 YNNKEL (reference sequence). The CDR3 nucleotides read TGTGCCAGCAGCCCATCGGGGGCTAACTATGGCTACACCTTC. It encodes CASSPSGANYGYTF.

The V call is TRBV6-5, the J call TRBJ2-3; TRBD2 aligns across 9 bases. This CDR3 has 15 residues. The junction had 14 bases not matched to a gene; V was cut back by 10 bases and J by 6 bases. Germline CDR1 and CDR2: MNHEY and SVGAGI. For the CDR3, the DNA is TGTGCCACCCGAGCCGGGACTAGCCGTAGGGATACGCAGTATTTT. Amino acid sequence: CATRAGTSRRDTQYF.

The V gene is TRBV15, the J gene TRBJ1-4; 9 bases line up with TRBD1. Unmatched junction bases numbered 13, after V lost 3 bases and J lost 8 bases. This CDR3 region has 17 residues. The germline CDR1 and CDR2 sequences are LNHNV and YYDKDF (reference sequence). The CDR3 sequence: CATSSNSGTGLGEKLFF. CDR3 DNA sequence: TGTGCCACCAGCAGCAACTCCGGGACAGGGCTTGGGGAAAAACTGTTTTTT. The complete variable domain, with remaining parts taken from reference TRBV15 and TRBJ1-4, reads DAMVIQNPRYQVTQFGKPVTLSCSQTLNHNVMYWYQQKSSQAPKLLFHYYDKDFNNEADTPDNFQSRRPNTSFCFLDIRSPGLGDTAMYLCATSSNSGTGLGEKLFFGSGTQLSVL.

CDR3 region: CASRQQTGGTRHEKLFF. CDR3 nucleotide sequence: TGTGCCAGCAGGCAGCAAACTGGAGGCACCCGGCATGAAAAACTGTTTTTT. The chain joins TRBV21-1 to TRBJ1-4. TRBV21-1 is noted as a pseudogene. The CDR3 covers 17 residues.

The chain combines TRBV7-8 with TRBJ1-3; D remains unclear. V was pared by 4 bases and J by 5 bases, with 6 bases between. CDR1 and CDR2 (germline): SGHVS, FQNEAQ. This CDR3 has 12 residues. The chain's CDR3 is CASSSPRNTIYF. Written as DNA, the CDR3 is TGTGCCAGCAGCTCCCCACGAAACACCATATATTTT.

The rearrangement joins TRBV12-1 to TRBJ1-5; the table's TRBD1 call for D was not verified on the DNA. TRBV12-1 is a pseudogene. The CDR3 has 19 residues. CDR3 amino acids: CASSSTSECSGGTNQPQHF. CDR3 bases: TGTGCCAGCAGCTCGACCTCGGAATGTTCAGGGGGAACTAATCAGCCCCAGCATTTT.

The chain couples TRBV6-5 to TRBJ1-1; D gene ambiguous. Between the trimmed V and J ends, which lost 7 bases and 1 base, there was a span of 10 bases. The CDR3 totals 13 residues. Germline V lookup: CDR1 MNHEY, CDR2 SVGAGI. The CDR3 here is CASTLDTNTEAFF. The CDR3 nucleotides read TGTGCCAGCACCCTCGACACGAACACTGAAGCTTTCTTT.

This clone showed up just once. The chain joins TRBV3-1 (or the pseudogene TRBV3-2) to TRBJ1-5, with D unclear. There are 16 residues in the CDR3. Germline loops: CDR1 LGHDT, CDR2 YNNKEL (reference sequence). V was pared by 4 bases and J by 4 bases, with 17 bases between. CDR3 in DNA: TGTGCCAGCAGCCCACTAAGTAAAGCCAAAAATCAGCCCCAGCATTTT. It encodes CASSPLSKAKNQPQHF.

The gene calls are TRBV6-4 and TRBJ2-1, with D maybe TRBD2 (6 bases). V was cut by 3 bases and J by 9 bases, with 12 bases left in between. The germline V gene has CDR1 MRHNA and CDR2 SNTAGT. The CDR3 loop spans 13 amino acids. CDR3 sequence: CASSERESGEQFF. CDR3 nucleotides: TGTGCCAGCAGTGAGCGGGAATCGGGTGAGCAGTTCTTC.

The V call is TRBV4-1, the J call TRBJ2-5; 9 nucleotides align to TRBD1. Losses at the gene ends were 1 base for V and 2 bases for J; bases not matched to a gene: 2. Germline V CDR1 and CDR2: MGHRA, YSYEKL. This CDR3 comprises 15 residues. The CDR3 region has the DNA TGCGCCAGCAGCCAAGTCGGGACAGGGCAAGAGACCCAGTACTTC. This encodes CASSQVGTGQETQYF.

This chain joins TRBV29-1 and TRBJ2-3; D unresolved. The germline V gene encodes CDR1 SQVTM and CDR2 ANQGSEA. The CDR3 is made up of 12 amino acids. Trimming shortened V by 4 bases and J by 4 bases, and 9 bases separated the two germline ends. The DNA for the CDR3 is TGCAGCGTTGGATGGGCCCCAGATACGCAGTATTTT. Protein: CSVGWAPDTQYF.

This clone was observed a single time. The chain uses TRBV19 and TRBJ2-2; a weak D match, TRBD1 (6 bases). V lost 3 bases and J 5 bases, leaving 10 bases between the germline ends. This CDR3 is 14 amino acids long. Per germline, CDR1 LNHDA and CDR2 SQIVND (reference sequence). CDR3: CASSMVDRTGELFF. CDR3 in DNA: TGTGCCAGTAGTATGGTGGACAGAACCGGGGAGCTGTTTTTT.

The CDR3 loop reads CASSIVTGAMGNQPQHF. CDR3 sequence (DNA): TGTGCCAGTAGTATTGTCACAGGGGCTATGGGCAATCAGCCCCAGCATTTT. This chain connects TRBV19 to TRBJ1-5; 7 bases fit TRBD1. The CDR3 extends over 17 amino acids. The V and J ends lost 3 bases and 2 bases, in that order; junction bases with no gene match: 10. Germline values: CDR1 LNHDA, CDR2 SQIVND (reference sequence). Full variable domain (outside the CDR3, taken from reference TRBV19 and TRBJ1-5): DGGITQSPKYLFRKEGQNVTLSCEQNLNHDAMYWYRQDPGQGLRLIYYSQIVNDFQKGDIAEGYSVSREKKESFPLTVTSAQKNPTAFYLCASSIVTGAMGNQPQHFGDGTRLSIL.

The chain carries TRBV11-2 and TRBJ2-1; 7 nucleotides match TRBD1. The CDR3 totals 14 residues. Trimming at V came to 3 bases and at J to 8 bases, leaving 7 bases not matched to a gene. Germline assignment: CDR1 SGHAT and CDR2 FQNNGV. The CDR3 is CASSFNRGADEQFF. The CDR3 DNA reads TGTGCCAGCAGCTTTAACAGGGGAGCGGATGAGCAGTTCTTC.

The chain has TRBV4-1 and TRBJ1-5; D not certain. The ends were cut back, 2 bases at V and 4 bases at J, with 9 bases in the middle. This CDR3 spans 14 amino acids. Germline V CDR1 and CDR2: MGHRA, YSYEKL. DNA for the CDR3: TGCGCCAGCAGCCAATTATGGGTGAATCAGCCCCAGCATTTT. This translates into CASSQLWVNQPQHF.

This chain uses TRBV7-6 with TRBJ2-1; possible D gene TRBD2, 5 bases. The CDR3 has 18 residues. The germline V gene encodes CDR1 SGHVS and CDR2 FNYEAQ. Deletions cut 2 bases from V and 5 bases from J, with 22 bases between. The CDR3 protein is CASSLRYGESFGNNEQFF. CDR3 DNA: TGTGCCAGCAGCTTAAGATATGGAGAATCATTCGGGAACAATGAGCAGTTCTTC.

The chain employs TRBV6-5 and TRBJ1-2; D uncertain. V lost 4 bases and J lost 8, with 8 bases in between. There are 11 residues in the CDR3. Germline-derived CDR1 and CDR2 are MNHEY and SVGAGI. In DNA form, the CDR3 reads TGTGCCAGCAGTTCGGGTTTAGGCTACACCTTC. Translation: CASSSGLGYTF.

The chain uses TRBV27 and TRBJ2-2; TRBD1 is a possible D gene (5 bases). Germline V gives CDR1 MNHEY, CDR2 SMNVEV (reference sequence). The length of the CDR3 is 17 residues. Between the trimmed V and J ends, which lost 6 bases and 1 base, there was a span of 18 bases. CDR3 nucleotides: TGTGCCAGCAGCGATAAAGGGTGGGGCGTGAACACCGGGGAGCTGTTTTTT. Its protein product is CASSDKGWGVNTGELFF.

The chain has TRBV15 and TRBJ2-7, with 7 bases that match TRBD1. V was pared by 5 bases and J by 0 bases, with 1 base of the junction left unmatched. The CDR3 sequence is 13 residues long. Germline assignment: CDR1 LNHNV and CDR2 YYDKDF (reference sequence). CDR3 residues: CATSPGGSYEQYF. For the CDR3, the DNA is TGTGCCACCAGCCCAGGGGGCTCCTACGAGCAGTACTTC.

The chain is built from TRBV13 and TRBJ1-3; D remains ambiguous. There are 15 residues in the CDR3. V gave up 0 bases and J gave up 2 bases, with 8 bases separating them. CDR1 is PRHDT, CDR2 FYEKMQ, per germline (reference sequence). Written as DNA, the CDR3 is TGTGCCAGCAGCTTAGGGGCAGCCGCTGGAAACACCATATATTTT. As protein: CASSLGAAAGNTIYF.

Worth noting for this clone: Other DNA sequences of this sample code for an identical CDR3. The J gene is TRBJ1-1, the V gene TRBV7-9; 7 bases agree with TRBD1. Germline V gives CDR1 SEHNR, CDR2 FQNEAQ (reference sequence). This CDR3 contains 15 residues. Unmatched junction bases numbered 10, after V lost 5 bases and J lost 4 bases. CDR3 coding DNA: TGTGCCAGCAGCCTAGAACAGGGGTGGACCACTGAAGCTTTCTTT. Translated, it gives CASSLEQGWTTEAFF.

V and J are TRBV5-1 and TRBJ2-5; no clear D gene. Germline V lookup: CDR1 SGHRS, CDR2 YFSETQ. This CDR3 contains 14 residues. V lost 4 bases and J lost 4, with 14 bases in between. Here the CDR3 reads CASSTGWLGETQYF. The CDR3, as DNA: TGCGCCAGCAGCACTGGTTGGCTGGGAGAGACCCAGTACTTC.

This sequence joins TRBV5-1 and TRBJ1-4; D is uncertain. Trimming took off 0 bases at V and 7 bases at J, with 10 bases between the two ends. There are 14 residues in the CDR3. Germline V gene lookup returns CDR1 SGHRS and CDR2 YFSETQ. The CDR3 DNA reads TGCGCCAGCAGCTTGGGGGGTCTTAGTGAAAAACTGTTTTTT. Translating gives CASSLGGLSEKLFF.

The genes are TRBV5-1 and TRBJ2-7, with D perhaps matching TRBD1 (7 bases). Trimming took off 4 bases at V and 3 bases at J, with 14 bases between the two ends. Germline assignment: CDR1 SGHRS and CDR2 YFSETQ. This CDR3 comprises 14 residues. CDR3 sequence: CASSGGTAYYEQYF. In nucleotides, the CDR3 is TGCGCCAGCAGCGGGGGGACAGCCTACTACGAGCAGTACTTC.

The chain joins TRBV7-8 to TRBJ1-2, with 7 nucleotides matching TRBD1. The germline V gene encodes CDR1 SGHVS and CDR2 FQNEAQ. There are 17 residues in the CDR3. V shed 5 bases, J shed 2 bases, and the junction held 14 bases outside the gene matches. DNA for the CDR3: TGTGCCAGCAGCGTGGCCGCCACAGGGACAGCCAACTATGGCTACACCTTC. Translation: CASSVAATGTANYGYTF. Looking up the rest from reference TRBV7-8 and TRBJ1-2 gives the full variable domain: GAGVSQSPRYKVAKRGQDVALRCDPISGHVSLFWYQQALGQGPEFLTYFQNEAQLDKSGLPSDRFFAERPEGSVSTLKIQRTQQEDSAVYLCASSVAATGTANYGYTFGSGTRLTVV.

The chain carries TRBV4-1 and TRBJ1-1; 7 nucleotides agree with TRBD1. Germline CDR1 and CDR2: MGHRA and YSYEKL. This CDR3 has 13 residues. The ends lost 0 bases at V and 10 bases at J; junction bases unmatched: 5. CDR3 sequence (DNA): TGCGCCAGCAGCCAAGAACAGGGGAGGGCAGCTTTCTTT. It encodes CASSQEQGRAAFF.

This chain joins TRBV27 and TRBJ2-4, with D perhaps TRBD2 (7 bases). Trimming stripped 8 bases from V and 5 bases from J, with 10 bases between. The CDR3 extends over 12 amino acids. Germline V gene lookup returns CDR1 MNHEY and CDR2 SMNVEV (reference sequence). Written as DNA, the CDR3 is TGTGCCAGCTCGGGGGGCCAAAACATTCAGTACTTC. Translated: CASSGGQNIQYF.

This chain links TRBV24-1 with TRBJ2-1; D gene uncertain. Germline CDR1 reads KGHDR; CDR2 reads SFDVKD. Trimming cost V 7 bases and J 9 bases, with 9 bases left between them. CDR3 length: 11 residues. The DNA of the CDR3 is TGTGCCACCAGCCCGAGCAGTGAGCAGTTCTTC. Protein sequence: CATSPSSEQFF.